These 27 T cell receptor beta chains share one sample of origin, sequenced in a study of cytomegalovirus exposure and HLA in healthy donors. TCRdb keeps only in-frame clones here, not all; method: immunoSEQ multiplex PCR. The sample has around 300,000 clones, approximately 86% seen once; the top ten hold over 1%. Sequencing used PBMCs. Receptors were obtained from a woman in her 30s in good health and CMV-seropositive.

This clone has only one observation. This CDR3 is also generated by other DNA sequences in the sample. The chain uses TRBV29-1 and TRBJ2-3; D ambiguous. This CDR3 has 12 residues. The V end was cut by 4 bases, the J end by 1 base, with 6 bases between. Looked up from germline, CDR1 is SQVTM and CDR2 is ANQGSEA. CDR3 loop: CSVVLGTDTQYF. In DNA, the CDR3 is TGCAGCGTTGTGTTGGGCACAGATACGCAGTATTTT.

The CDR3 loop is CASSTRTLGANYGYTF. In nucleotides, the CDR3 is TGTGCCAGCAGCACCAGGACCCTCGGAGCTAACTATGGCTACACCTTC. V gene TRBV9 combines with J gene TRBJ1-2; the D is unclear. Trimming left V 4 bases short and J 0 bases short, with 16 bases between. The germline gives CDR1 SGDLS, CDR2 YYNGEE. The CDR3 contains 16 residues.

V is TRBV11-3 and J is TRBJ2-5, with 11 bases lining up with TRBD2. Looked up from germline, CDR1 is SGHNT and CDR2 is YENEEA. The CDR3 covers 15 residues. With V trimmed by 3 bases and J by 2 bases, 2 bases remained unmatched. The CDR3, as DNA: TGTGCCAGCAGCTTCGGGACTAGCGGACAAGAGACCCAGTACTTC. This translates into CASSFGTSGQETQYF.

The chain uses TRBV5-1 and TRBJ2-7; 8 bases align to TRBD1. CDR1 SGHRS and CDR2 YFSETQ come from the germline V gene. J lost 2 bases, V lost 1 base, and 2 bases had no gene match. CDR3 size: 14 residues. For the CDR3, the DNA is TGCGCCAGCAGCTTGAAGGGACAGGCCTACGAGCAGTACTTC. Protein: CASSLKGQAYEQYF. The variable domain in full, completed from reference TRBV5-1 and TRBJ2-7, reads KAGVTQTPRYLIKTRGQQVTLSCSPISGHRSVSWYQQTPGQGLQFLFEYFSETQRNKGNFPGRFSGRQFSNSRSEMNVSTLELGDSALYLCASSLKGQAYEQYFGPGTRLTVT.

This chain links TRBV7-9 with TRBJ2-7, with 7 bases that match TRBD1. V lost 3 bases and J lost 4; bases outside the gene matches: 6. This CDR3 spans 14 amino acids. CDR1 and CDR2 from the germline V gene are SEHNR and FQNEAQ (reference sequence). CDR3 sequence (DNA): TGTGCCAGCAGCTTTGAGGGGGCGCAGTACGAGCAGTACTTC. Amino acids: CASSFEGAQYEQYF.

The chain combines TRBV30 with TRBJ1-1; tentatively, D is TRBD1 (5 bases). V was trimmed by 0 bases and J by 8 bases, leaving 13 bases between them. The length of the CDR3 is 13 residues. CDR1 GTSNPN and CDR2 SVGIG come from the germline V gene (reference sequence). The CDR3 spells CAWSVQGGSEAFF. CDR3 sequence (DNA): TGTGCCTGGAGTGTCCAGGGCGGTTCAGAAGCTTTCTTT.

V usage is TRBV30 and J usage is TRBJ1-2; D not resolved. CDR3 length: 13 residues. Trimming left V 2 bases short and J 2 bases short, with 9 bases between. Germline CDR1 and CDR2: GTSNPN and SVGIG (reference sequence). CDR3 loop: CAWSPPGNYGYTF. The CDR3 DNA follows: TGTGCCTGGAGTCCTCCGGGCAACTATGGCTACACCTTC.

V and J are TRBV6-6 and TRBJ1-2; D possibly corresponds to TRBD1 (6 bases). V shed 5 bases and J shed 8 bases, with 18 bases lying between them. The CDR3 length is 14 residues. The germline V gene encodes CDR1 MNHNY and CDR2 SVGAGI (reference sequence). The CDR3 spells CASSTTGSVTGYTF. The CDR3 region has the DNA TGTGCCAGCAGTACGACAGGTTCCGTTACGGGCTACACCTTC.

The chain carries TRBV9 and TRBJ1-5, with D perhaps matching TRBD1 (5 bases). V was clipped by 4 bases and J by 4 bases, with 15 bases between them. The germline V gene has CDR1 SGDLS and CDR2 YYNGEE. The CDR3 totals 15 residues. The DNA of the CDR3 is TGTGCCAGCAGCCCAGACGGGGGAAGAAATCAGCCCCAGCATTTT. It codes for CASSPDGGRNQPQHF.

This chain links TRBV10-3 with TRBJ2-1, with 8 bases lining up with TRBD2. Germline V gene lookup returns CDR1 ENHRY and CDR2 SYGVKD. The V segment lost 0 bases and the J segment 4 bases; nucleotides outside the gene matches: 5. The CDR3 has 16 amino acids. In DNA, the CDR3 is TGTGCCATCAGTGAGTCCTCGGGGGGGCCGTACAATGAGCAGTTCTTC. As protein: CAISESSGGPYNEQFF.

DNA for the CDR3: TGTGCCAGCAGTTTATCGGGCAGGGGATGGTACACTGAAGCTTTCTTT. This encodes CASSLSGRGWYTEAFF. The V gene is TRBV28, the J gene TRBJ1-1; tentative D call: TRBD1 (6 bases). With 1 base removed from V and 3 bases from J, the gap between germline ends came to 15 bases. Germline V gives CDR1 MDHEN, CDR2 SYDVKM. The CDR3 loop spans 16 amino acids.

The V and J genes are TRBV5-4 and TRBJ2-7, with TRBD2 as a possible D gene (6 bases). CDR1 and CDR2 from the germline V gene are SGHNT and YYREEE (reference sequence). The CDR3 is made up of 15 amino acids. V lost 0 bases to trimming and J lost 0 bases, with 10 bases between them. In DNA, the CDR3 is TGTGCCAGCAGCTTGGCTACGGGACTCTCCTACGAGCAGTACTTC. Protein sequence: CASSLATGLSYEQYF.

This rearrangement joins TRBV28 to TRBJ2-7, with a tentative D call TRBD2 (5 bases). The CDR3 has 15 amino acids. Germline CDR1 and CDR2: MDHEN and SYDVKM. V lost 5 bases to trimming and J lost 3 bases, with 17 bases between them. This CDR3 is CASSSMARGNYEQYF. For the CDR3, the DNA is TGTGCCAGCAGTAGCATGGCCCGGGGAAACTACGAGCAGTACTTC.

J is TRBJ2-1 and V is TRBV7-8, with no clear D. V lost 3 bases, J lost 7 bases, and 7 bases lay in between. The V gene's germline CDR1 is SGHVS and CDR2 FQNEAQ. The CDR3 has 12 residues. The DNA of the CDR3 is TGTGCCAGCAGCTTTGCGGAAAATGAGCAGTTCTTC. Its translation: CASSFAENEQFF.

Here the CDR3 reads CAWSRGRAYEQYF. In nucleotides, the CDR3 is TGTGCCTGGAGCCGAGGGAGGGCCTACGAGCAGTACTTC. The chain recombines TRBV30 with TRBJ2-7; the match to TRBD2 covers 7 bases. The CDR3 consists of 13 residues. The junction had 4 bases not matched to a gene; V was cut back by 3 bases and J by 2 bases. CDR1 and CDR2 from the germline V gene are GTSNPN and SVGIG (reference sequence).

The chain combines TRBV28 with TRBJ1-1; D ambiguous. The CDR3 is made up of 13 amino acids. V was trimmed by 1 base and J by 7 bases, leaving 10 bases between them. In germline, CDR1 is MDHEN, CDR2 SYDVKM. DNA of the CDR3: TGTGCCAGCAGTTTATATGCAGGCTATGAAGCTTTCTTT. It specifies CASSLYAGYEAFF.

This clone came up a few times. The chain employs TRBV2 and TRBJ1-3; D ambiguous. CDR3 length: 14 residues. Deletions cut 10 bases from V and 0 bases from J, with 13 bases between. Germline CDR1 SNHLY, CDR2 FYNNEI. This CDR3 reads CATKDTSSGNTIYF. CDR3 nucleotides: TGTGCCACCAAAGACACGAGCTCTGGAAACACCATATATTTT.

The rearrangement links TRBV19 to TRBJ1-2, with 8 bases fitting TRBD1. Germline loops: CDR1 LNHDA, CDR2 SQIVND (reference sequence). V lost 3 bases and J lost 2; bases outside the gene matches: 2. CDR3 length equals 14 residues. The CDR3 DNA sequence: TGTGCCAGTAGTATGGGACAGGAAAACTATGGCTACACCTTC. Translating it yields CASSMGQENYGYTF.

The chain has TRBV27 and TRBJ2-2, with D perhaps matching TRBD1 or TRBD2 (5 bases each). CDR1 and CDR2 (germline): MNHEY, SMNVEV (reference sequence). The CDR3 extends over 16 amino acids. Trimming took off 5 bases at V and 0 bases at J, with 13 bases between the two ends. The CDR3 DNA reads as TGTGCCAGCAGTCCCTTCCGAGGGGCGAACACCGGGGAGCTGTTTTTT. Translation gives CASSPFRGANTGELFF.

The rearrangement links TRBV28 to TRBJ1-5; 7 bases fit TRBD1. J was trimmed by 2 bases and V by 3 bases; bases with no gene match: 7. The CDR3 consists of 16 residues. Germline CDR1 and CDR2: MDHEN and SYDVKM. CDR3 coding DNA: TGTGCCAGCAGTTTTCAGCTCGGGACAGGCAATCAGCCCCAGCATTTT. The encoded protein is CASSFQLGTGNQPQHF.

This clone occurred a few times. The chain uses TRBV7-2 and TRBJ1-2, with a possible D match to TRBD1 (5 bases). Germline loops: CDR1 SGHTA, CDR2 FQGNSA. V dropped 4 bases and J dropped 3 bases, with 15 bases sitting between them. The length of the CDR3 is 15 residues. The CDR3 loop is CASSSWGRVDYGYTF. DNA of the CDR3: TGTGCCAGCAGCTCCTGGGGCAGGGTTGACTATGGCTACACCTTC.

This clone has just one count. The rearrangement uses TRBV9 and TRBJ2-7; D not certain. Per germline, CDR1 SGDLS and CDR2 YYNGEE. V gave up 0 bases and J gave up 7 bases, with 14 bases separating them. This CDR3 comprises 14 residues. CDR3 bases: TGTGCCAGCAGCGTAGTGTCAGGTTCTGGGGAGCAGTACTTC. Translating gives CASSVVSGSGEQYF.

This clone was detected once. The chain links TRBV30 to TRBJ1-5; the D gene is possibly TRBD1 (5 bases). V gave up 4 bases and J gave up 2 bases, with 9 bases separating them. Germline lookup yields CDR1 GTSNPN and CDR2 SVGIG (reference sequence). The length of the CDR3 is 13 residues. The CDR3 spells CAWKGDGNQPQHF. CDR3 sequence (DNA): TGTGCCTGGAAAGGGGACGGCAATCAGCCCCAGCATTTT.

The gene calls are TRBV27 and TRBJ2-7, with a tentative D call TRBD1 (5 bases). Germline loops: CDR1 MNHEY, CDR2 SMNVEV (reference sequence). This CDR3 is 14 amino acids long. The V end lost 5 bases, the J end lost 2 bases, and 13 bases lay between the germline ends. CDR3 amino acids: CASSQSQAPYEQYF. The CDR3 coding sequence is TGTGCCAGCAGTCAATCACAGGCCCCCTACGAGCAGTACTTC.

This chain uses TRBV2 with TRBJ2-4; TRBD2 aligns across 11 bases. The CDR3 totals 16 residues. The germline V gene has CDR1 SNHLY and CDR2 FYNNEI. With V trimmed by 10 bases and J by 0 bases, 8 bases remained unmatched. For the CDR3, the DNA is TGTGCCACCTTAGCGGGAGGGGCGCTAGCCAAAAACATTCAGTACTTC. It encodes CATLAGGALAKNIQYF.

The rearrangement uses TRBV30 and TRBJ2-3; TRBD2 aligns across 7 bases. Germline CDR1 reads GTSNPN; CDR2 reads SVGIG (reference sequence). This CDR3 spans 15 amino acids. With 3 bases clipped from V and 0 bases from J, the junction kept 6 bases outside the gene matches. CDR3 protein: CAWSPGTISTDTQYF. As DNA, the CDR3 is TGTGCCTGGAGCCCAGGGACTATTAGCACAGATACGCAGTATTTT.

This clone was found once. The V gene is TRBV6-6, the J gene TRBJ2-3; 8 bases agree with TRBD2. The V gene end was trimmed by 6 bases and the J gene end by 2 bases; junction bases not matched to a gene: 10. This CDR3 contains 16 residues. Germline CDR1 is MNHNY and CDR2 is SVGAGI (reference sequence). CDR3 bases: TGTGCCAGCAGCTTCGGAACGGGGGGGCTCACAGATACGCAGTATTTT. Residues: CASSFGTGGLTDTQYF.